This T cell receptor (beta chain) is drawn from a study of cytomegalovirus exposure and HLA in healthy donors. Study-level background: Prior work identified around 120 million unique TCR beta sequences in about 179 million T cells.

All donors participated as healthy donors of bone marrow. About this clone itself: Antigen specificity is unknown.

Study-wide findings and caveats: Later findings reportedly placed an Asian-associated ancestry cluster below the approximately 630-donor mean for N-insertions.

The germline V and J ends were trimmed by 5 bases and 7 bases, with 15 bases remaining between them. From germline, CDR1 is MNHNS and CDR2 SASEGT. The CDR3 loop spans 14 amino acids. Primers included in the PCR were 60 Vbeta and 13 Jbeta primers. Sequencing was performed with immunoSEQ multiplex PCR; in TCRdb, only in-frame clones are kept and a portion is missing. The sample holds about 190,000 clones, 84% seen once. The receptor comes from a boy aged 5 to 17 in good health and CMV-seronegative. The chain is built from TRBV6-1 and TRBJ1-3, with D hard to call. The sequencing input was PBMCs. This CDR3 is CASSTPVRGNTIYF. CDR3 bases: TGTGCCAGCAGTACCCCCGTGAGAGGGAACACCATATATTTT.